The T cell receptor beta chain described here comes from a study of beta chain features in type 1 diabetes. The investigators reverse transcribed all of the isolated RNA, so they sequenced expressed TCRB transcripts. This table comes from immunoSEQ multiplex PCR, and its TCRdb copy is limited to in-frame clones, with some not included. The sample comprises 300,000 to 350,000 clones, around 9.3% of which are singletons, and about 1% rests with the top ten. A word on this clone: The antigen is unknown.

The CDR3 has 13 residues. Trimming cost V 7 bases and J 3 bases, with 15 bases left between them. Germline V lookup: CDR1 SQVTM, CDR2 ANQGSEA. Populations isolated by sorting all had purity greater than 95%. Findings of the study overall: People with Type 1 diabetes carried modestly yet significantly shorter TCRB CDR3s in all four CD4+ subsets.

The rearrangement uses TRBV29-1 and TRBJ1-2; a weak D match, TRBD1 (5 bases). This receptor was obtained from a man aged 30 to 45 with type 1 diabetes. The sequenced material came from central memory CD4+ T cells from blood. CDR3 DNA sequence: TGCAGCGCCGCACGGGGGTCAGACTATGGCTACACCTTC. Translated, it gives CSAARGSDYGYTF.